Described below is a single T cell receptor (beta chain) sequence and its context. Its antigen is unidentified. Profiled with immunoSEQ multiplex PCR; TCRdb holds only in-frame clones, not every one. Found here are some 2,000,000 clones, around 95% of them singletons; the top ten hold approximately 0.13%. This sample was taken from a study of shared clonotypes between healthy human individuals. Study outcomes and limitations: Against clonotypes common to all four donors, non-shared ones had lower generation probabilities.

Germline V gene data show CDR1 as MRHNA and CDR2 as SNTAGT. V was trimmed by 5 bases and J by 5 bases, leaving 10 bases between them. The CDR3 spans 13 residues. This TCR was recovered from a man between 18 and 35 years old in good health. The chain is built from TRBV6-4 and TRBJ1-5, with D uncertain. Material for sequencing was naive CD4+ T cells sorted from blood. Documented subset: CD45RA+ positively selected. Here the CDR3 reads CASSKQWDQPQHF. As DNA, the CDR3 is TGTGCCAGCAGTAAACAATGGGATCAGCCCCAGCATTTT.